This TCR beta chain derives from a study of T cells in Graves' hyperthyroidism and ophthalmopathy. At the level of the study: Any treatment followed the collection of peripheral blood at initial diagnosis. Whole-study findings and limits: It was a median around 6 months before onset that the model predicted ophthalmopathy.

Germline V gives CDR1 SQVTM, CDR2 ANQGSEA. The V and J ends lost 6 bases and 2 bases respectively, with 9 bases between them. This CDR3 has 12 amino acids. About this clonotype: The target antigen is unknown.

TCR beta CDR3 regions were amplified from RNA. An initial round of RT-PCR targeting the TCR CDR3 relied on the HTBI primer set. TCRdb independently ran MiXCR on the multiplex PCR reads; one entry per CDR3 protein. The repertoire holds about 380,000 distinct CDR3 sequences, with about 14% as singletons. V and J are TRBV29-1 and TRBJ2-3; D is uncertain. The sample consisted of blood. The sequence was collected from a woman in her sixties with Graves' hyperthyroidism. The CDR3 DNA reads as TGCAGCGTCCGCTATTTCACAGATACGCAGTATTTT. Translating it yields CSVRYFTDTQYF.